There are a few counts of the clone carrying this TCR beta chain. Via MiXCR, TCRdb re-called the 5' RACE reads, giving one row per CDR3 protein. The data show about 1.7 million distinct CDR3 sequences, around 33% seen once. The CDR3 has 16 residues. Trimming removed 4 bases from V and 4 bases from J, with 19 bases in between. From germline, CDR1 is MNHEY and CDR2 SVGEGT. This entry comes from a study of identical twins. Each donor was a healthy Caucasian. The V and J genes are TRBV6-2 or TRBV6-3 and TRBJ1-2; D is uncertain. Sample: cord blood. The receptor was derived from a newborn girl in good health. This CDR3 is CASSCSPYHLTYGYTF. DNA of the CDR3: TGTGCCAGCAGTTGCAGCCCATATCATTTGACCTATGGCTACACCTTC.